This T cell receptor beta chain was found in a study of cytomegalovirus exposure and HLA in healthy donors. Background on the study: Earlier, some 180 million T cells were analyzed, and some 120 million unique TCR beta sequences were found among them.

Findings of the study overall: Association with HLA alleles at 0.05 false discovery rate was found for around 17,000 TCR beta sequences in a later analysis. Sequencing artifact likely explains a cluster of highly shared sequence variants. A later analysis linked a missense DCLRE1C variant to TCR beta V- and J-gene trimming.

The study ran its PCR with 60 Vbeta and 13 Jbeta primers. Here immunoSEQ multiplex PCR was the method, and the copy in TCRdb shows in-frame clones only, minus some. The sample includes over 150,000 clones, 60% to 85% seen only once; the top ten take roughly 4.2%. Trimming cost V 4 bases and J 3 bases, with 16 bases left between them. Germline V gene sequence: CDR1 SGHRS, CDR2 YFSETQ. The CDR3 loop spans 15 amino acids. As concerns this clone: Antigen: not known.

The chain links TRBV5-1 to TRBJ1-2, with D perhaps matching TRBD1 (6 bases). This clonotype originated in a woman aged 40 to 50 in good health and CMV-seronegative. The sequenced material came from PBMCs. The CDR3 loop is CASSGRDTGDYGYTF. CDR3 sequence (DNA): TGCGCCAGCAGCGGCCGGGACACCGGGGACTATGGCTACACCTTC.